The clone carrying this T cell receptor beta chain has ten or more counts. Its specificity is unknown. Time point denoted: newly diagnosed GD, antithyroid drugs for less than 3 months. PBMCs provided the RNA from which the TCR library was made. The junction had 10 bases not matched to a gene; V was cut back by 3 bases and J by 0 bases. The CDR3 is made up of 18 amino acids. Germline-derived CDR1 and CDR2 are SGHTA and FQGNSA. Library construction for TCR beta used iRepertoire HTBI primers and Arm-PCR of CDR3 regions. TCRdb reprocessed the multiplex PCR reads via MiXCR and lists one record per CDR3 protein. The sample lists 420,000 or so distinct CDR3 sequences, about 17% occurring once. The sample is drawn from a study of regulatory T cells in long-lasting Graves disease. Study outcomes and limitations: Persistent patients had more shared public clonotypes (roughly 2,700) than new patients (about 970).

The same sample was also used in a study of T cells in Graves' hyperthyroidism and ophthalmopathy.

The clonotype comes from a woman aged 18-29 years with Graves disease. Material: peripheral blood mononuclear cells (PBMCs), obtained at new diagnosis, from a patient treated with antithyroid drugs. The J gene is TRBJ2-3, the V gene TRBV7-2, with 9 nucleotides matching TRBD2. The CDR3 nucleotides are TGTGCCAGCAGCTTCCGCGGGAGGGCCGAGGCGAGCACAGATACGCAGTATTTT. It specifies CASSFRGRAEASTDTQYF.